The source of this T cell receptor beta chain is a study of graft-versus-host responses after intestinal transplantation. Profiled with immunoSEQ multiplex PCR; TCRdb holds only in-frame clones, not every one. This sample has 20,000 or so clones; 40% to 50% occur once, and the top ten carry around 0.81%. General observations from the study: The study found high graft-versus-host to host-versus-graft clonal ratios in allografts of patients with graft-donor T cell macrochimerism.

Germline CDR1 SGHRS, CDR2 YFSETQ. Trimming removed 0 bases from V and 0 bases from J, with 7 bases in between. The CDR3 is 15 residues long. This clone was seen a handful of times. The chain combines TRBV5-1 with TRBJ1-3, with no clear D. The receptor was isolated from a human patient who received an intestinal transplant. Sequences were derived from alloreactive CD4+ T cells from a mixed lymphocyte reaction culture, sampled before intestinal transplant. Subset given: CFSE-low proliferating T cells sorted from approximately 6-day pre-transplant mixed lymphocyte reaction (GvH or HvG direction). CDR3 in DNA: TGCGCCAGCAGCTTGGTCCCCTTCTCTGGAAACACCATATATTTT. As protein: CASSLVPFSGNTIYF.